This TCR beta chain comes out of a study of siplizumab effects on memory and regulatory T cells. Overall study findings and caveats: On average, under 75% of mappable alloreactive CD4+ clones were Treg-derived under siplizumab, against 26.9% in controls. Alloreactive sequences traceable to unstimulated CD4+ memory cells were significantly reduced by siplizumab.

The CDR3 is made up of 15 amino acids. V dropped 3 bases and J dropped 1 base, with 7 bases sitting between them. Germline loops: CDR1 KGHSH, CDR2 LQKENI. Approximately 10^5 TCR templates were assayed per sample. The protocol was immunoSEQ multiplex PCR, while the TCRdb copy is restricted to in-frame clones and leaves out a portion. The repertoire holds over 90,000 clones, about 94% seen once, with 0.9% to 1.3% in the top ten. Note on this clone: The antigen is undetermined.

Sequenced sample: CD4+ T cells sorted from blood. The source of this sequence is a human donor in good health. V is TRBV18 and J is TRBJ2-6; D not resolved. The CDR3 loop reads CASSPAQSGANVLTF. The DNA for the CDR3 is TGTGCCAGCTCACCGGCGCAGTCTGGGGCCAACGTCCTGACTTTC. Complete variable domain (other parts from reference TRBV18 and TRBJ2-6): NAGVMQNPRHLVRRRGQEARLRCSPMKGHSHVYWYRQLPEEGLKFMVYLQKENIIDESGMPKERFSAEFPKEGPSILRIQQVVRGDSAAYFCASSPAQSGANVLTFGAGSRLTVL.